A selection of T cell receptor beta chains follows, all from one sample in a study of cytotoxic CD8 clonotypes in ibrutinib-treated CLL. Clones were read by immunoSEQ multiplex PCR, and TCRdb kept only the in-frame ones, dropping some. The table lists about 23,000 clones, about 70% of them singletons. The input for sequencing was PBMCs, taken after 24 months of ibrutinib treatment. Receptors were obtained from a human donor with chronic lymphocytic leukemia. The CDR3 runs from the conserved cysteine through the conserved F or W. The D gene is left open where the match is weak. Clone sizes are given selectively: once, few, many, or a class where the clone is expanded.

.	TRBV28	.	TRBJ2-3	CASSLYSGLAVDTQYF	TGTGCCAGCAGTTTATACTCGGGGCTAGCAGTAGATACGCAGTATTTT
.	TRBV18	TRBD1	TRBJ2-5	CASSPPLRDRKETQYF	TGTGCCAGCTCACCACCCCTAAGGGACAGAAAAGAGACCCAGTACTTC
.	TRBV7-8	.	TRBJ1-5	CAGGSNQPQHF	TGTGCCGGGGGGAGCAATCAGCCCCAGCATTTT
.	TRBV5-4	TRBD1	TRBJ1-2	CASRWTGSLYGYTF	TGTGCCAGCAGATGGACAGGGAGTCTCTATGGCTACACCTTC
.	TRBV5-4	TRBD1	TRBJ1-2	CASSTGQTDYYGYTF	TGTGCCAGCAGCACGGGACAGACCGACTACTATGGCTACACCTTC
.	TRBV10-1	TRBD1	TRBJ2-2	CASRETGAGTGELFF	TGCGCCAGCAGGGAGACAGGGGCAGGCACCGGGGAGCTGTTTTTT
.	TRBV5-1	TRBD1	TRBJ2-2	CASSLRWTGGADTGELFF	TGCGCCAGCAGCTTGAGGTGGACAGGGGGCGCGGACACCGGGGAGCTGTTTTTT
.	TRBV30	.	TRBJ1-2	CAWSVGQGAARGTF	.
.	TRBV6-5	.	TRBJ1-5	CASSSQLNQPQHF	TGTGCCAGCAGTTCACAGCTGAATCAGCCCCAGCATTTT
few	TRBV19	TRBD1	TRBJ1-2	CASSILQGANGYTF	TGTGCCAGTAGTATCTTACAGGGGGCGAATGGCTACACCTTC
.	TRBV5-1	.	TRBJ1-3	CASSLAGTDSGNTIYF	TGCGCCAGCAGCTTGGCCGGGACCGACTCTGGAAACACCATATATTTT
.	TRBV18	.	TRBJ1-5	CASSPGRPQYSNQPQHF	TGTGCCAGCTCACCCGGACGGCCCCAATATAGCAATCAGCCCCAGCATTTT
.	TRBV25-1	.	TRBJ1-1	CASSETGTEAFF	TGTGCCAGCAGTGAAACAGGTACTGAAGCTTTCTTT
.	TRBV27	TRBD2	TRBJ2-1	CASSSLASGGGWEQFF	TGTGCCAGCAGTAGCCTGGCCAGCGGGGGGGGATGGGAGCAGTTCTTC
medium-sized	TRBV7-9	.	TRBJ1-5	CASSLEGQPQHF	TGTGCCAGCAGCTTAGAAGGTCAGCCCCAGCATTTT
many	TRBV10-3	.	TRBJ1-2	CAISESGDKAYGYTF	TGTGCCATCAGTGAGTCGGGGGACAAGGCCTATGGCTACACCTTC
.	TRBV19	TRBD1	TRBJ2-6	CASSVGTGSGANVLTF	TGTGCCAGTAGTGTTGGGACAGGCTCTGGGGCCAACGTCCTGACTTTC
.	TRBV18	.	TRBJ1-1	CASSPTGDPNTEAFF	TGTGCCAGCTCACCCACTGGAGACCCGAACACTGAAGCTTTCTTT
.	TRBV7-9	TRBD1	TRBJ2-7	CASSLRQGGYEQYF	TGTGCCAGCAGCCTACGACAGGGTGGCTACGAGCAGTACTTC
.	TRBV7-6	.	TRBJ1-5	CASSGTGNQPQHF	TGTGCCAGCTCCGGGACGGGCAATCAGCCCCAGCATTTT
.	TRBV2	.	TRBJ2-5	CASRTQETQYF	TGTGCCAGCAGGACTCAAGAGACCCAGTACTTC
.	TRBV7-8	.	TRBJ2-5	CASSLRPPVRSQYF	TGTGCCAGCAGCCTCCGCCCGCCGGTCAGGTCCCAGTACTTC
.	TRBV25-1	.	TRBJ1-3	CASSEFDSSGNTIYF	TGTGCCAGCAGTGAATTTGACAGCTCTGGAAACACCATATATTTT
.	TRBV11-3	.	TRBJ1-1	CASSLGPMNTEAFF	TGTGCCAGCAGCTTAGGACCGATGAACACTGAAGCTTTCTTT
.	TRBV2	.	TRBJ1-4	CASSERTDPVKLFF	TGTGCCAGCAGTGAAAGAACAGACCCTGTGAAACTGTTTTTT
.	TRBV19	.	TRBJ1-2	CASRKDILNYGYTF	TGTGCCAGTAGGAAAGACATTTTGAACTATGGCTACACCTTC
few	TRBV11-3	.	TRBJ1-1	CASSTGGTGTEAFF	TGTGCCAGCAGCACCGGAGGGACCGGCACTGAAGCTTTCTTT
.	TRBV7-9	.	TRBJ1-6	CASSLETVGNSPLHF	TGTGCCAGCAGCTTAGAAACAGTGGGTAATTCACCCCTCCACTTT
medium-sized	TRBV19	.	TRBJ1-1	CASSISEGFTEAFF	TGTGCCAGTAGTATTTCCGAGGGGTTCACTGAAGCTTTCTTT